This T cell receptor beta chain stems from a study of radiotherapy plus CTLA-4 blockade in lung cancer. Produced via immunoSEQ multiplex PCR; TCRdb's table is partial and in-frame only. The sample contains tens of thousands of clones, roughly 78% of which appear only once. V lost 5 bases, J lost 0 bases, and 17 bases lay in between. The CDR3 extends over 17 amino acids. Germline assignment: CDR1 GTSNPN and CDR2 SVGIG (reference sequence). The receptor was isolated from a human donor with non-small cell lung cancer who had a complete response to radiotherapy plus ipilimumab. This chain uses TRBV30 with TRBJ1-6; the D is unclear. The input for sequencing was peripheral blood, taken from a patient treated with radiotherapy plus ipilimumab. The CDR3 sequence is CAWGNPIRRSYNSPLHF. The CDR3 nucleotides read TGTGCCTGGGGAAACCCAATCAGGCGCTCCTATAATTCACCCCTCCACTTT.